A selection of T cell receptor beta chains follows, all from one sample in a study of blood T cell repertoires in COVID-19. Assay: immunoSEQ multiplex PCR; the TCRdb copy retains only in-frame clones and omits some. The table records about 87,000 clones, roughly 86% of them present only once. The sequencing input was peripheral blood. Receptors were obtained from a human donor in a cohort sampled during active COVID-19. CDR3s include the opening cysteine and the closing phenylalanine or tryptophan. D genes are given only for firm matches. The size of a clone is reported for some rows only, either as once, few or many, or as a class for expanded clones.

j_call,v_call,clone_size,d_call,cdr3_aa,cdr3_nt
TRBJ1-4,TRBV4-3,.,.,CASSQDSATNEKLFF,TGCGCCAGCAGCCAAGATTCTGCAACTAATGAAAAACTGTTTTTT
TRBJ1-2,TRBV28,once,TRBD1,CASSLLGTGYGYTF,TGTGCCAGCAGTTTATTGGGGACAGGGTATGGCTACACCTTC
TRBJ2-7,TRBV4-3,.,.,CASSQDSVLSYEQYF,TGCGCCAGCAGCCAAGATTCGGTACTGAGCTACGAGCAGTACTTC
TRBJ2-7,TRBV5-1,.,.,CASSLAGDFSEQYF,TGCGCCAGCAGCTTGGCTGGGGACTTCTCTGAGCAGTACTTC
TRBJ2-4,TRBV2,.,TRBD1,CASTPGQGGRNIQYF,TGTGCCAGCACCCCCGGACAGGGGGGCCGAAACATTCAGTACTTC
TRBJ2-5,TRBV28,.,.,CASIPSGGRETQYF,TGTGCCAGCATCCCATCCGGGGGACGAGAGACCCAGTACTTC
TRBJ1-5,TRBV18,.,.,CASSPEGGFSNQPQHF,TGTGCCAGCTCACCAGAGGGAGGATTTAGCAATCAGCCCCAGCATTTT
TRBJ1-5,TRBV28,.,.,CASSYRAGNQPQHF,TGTGCCAGCAGTTACAGGGCAGGCAATCAGCCCCAGCATTTT
TRBJ2-5,TRBV28,.,.,CASSRDLQQETQYF,TGTGCCAGCAGTCGGGACTTACAGCAAGAGACCCAGTACTTC
TRBJ2-3,TRBV5-1,.,TRBD2,CASTSLAGAGNTDTQYF,TGCGCCAGCACAAGTCTAGCGGGGGCAGGGAACACAGATACGCAGTATTTT
TRBJ2-7,TRBV13,.,TRBD2,CASSLGPRGRYEQYF,TGTGCCAGCAGCTTAGGCCCCCGCGGGAGATACGAGCAGTACTTC
TRBJ2-3,TRBV6-2/TRBV6-3,.,TRBD1,CASSYSRTGNTDTQYF,TGTGCCAGCAGTTACTCGAGGACAGGTAACACAGATACGCAGTATTTT
TRBJ1-1,TRBV5-1,.,TRBD1,CASSLVPGGGEAFF,TGCGCCAGCAGCTTGGTGCCAGGGGGCGGGGAAGCTTTCTTT
TRBJ2-7,TRBV5-6,few,.,CASSAGTDSYEQYF,TGTGCCAGCAGCGCCGGGACTGACTCCTACGAGCAGTACTTC
TRBJ2-7,TRBV3-1/TRBV3-2,.,TRBD1,CASSTGQGQYEQYF,TGTGCCAGCAGTACCGGACAGGGGCAGTACGAGCAGTACTTC
TRBJ1-1,TRBV10-3,.,TRBD1,CAISVGDRGLTEAFF,TGTGCCATCAGTGTTGGAGACAGGGGGCTGACTGAAGCTTTCTTT
TRBJ1-6,TRBV6-5,few,.,CASSRSGKNSPLHF,TGTGCCAGCAGTCGGAGCGGGAAGAATTCACCCCTCCACTTT
TRBJ2-7,TRBV9,.,.,CASSPRQTTYEQYF,TGTGCCAGCAGCCCCCGACAGACGACCTACGAGCAGTACTTC
TRBJ2-2,TRBV7-6,.,TRBD1,CASSFGTGGSTGELFF,TGTGCCAGCAGCTTTGGGACAGGGGGTAGCACCGGGGAGCTGTTTTTT
TRBJ2-7,TRBV27,.,.,CASSSLLLGEQYF,TGTGCCAGCAGTTCCCTTCTCCTAGGCGAGCAGTACTTC
TRBJ2-3,TRBV30,.,.,CAWSNGLYSTDTQYF,TGTGCCTGGAGTAATGGACTGTACAGCACAGATACGCAGTATTTT
TRBJ2-3,TRBV6-5,few,TRBD2,CASSYSGTSSTDTQYF,TGTGCCAGCAGTTACTCGGGGACTAGTAGCACAGATACGCAGTATTTT
TRBJ2-7,TRBV4-3,once,TRBD2,CASSQELAGEIEQYF,TGCGCCAGCAGCCAAGAACTAGCGGGGGAGATCGAGCAGTACTTC
TRBJ2-5,TRBV3-1/TRBV3-2,.,.,CASSPREYQETQYF,TGTGCCAGCAGCCCAAGGGAGTACCAAGAGACCCAGTACTTC
TRBJ2-5,TRBV30,.,.,CAWSAGEFMETQYF,TGTGCCTGGAGTGCCGGAGAGTTTATGGAGACCCAGTACTTC
TRBJ1-3,TRBV3-1/TRBV3-2,.,.,CASSPPSGHHSGNTIYF,TGTGCCAGCAGCCCTCCTTCCGGACATCACTCTGGAAACACCATATATTTT
TRBJ2-1,TRBV6-2/TRBV6-3,.,.,CASSYPTVTLYNEQFF,TGTGCCAGCAGTTACCCGACAGTAACCCTCTACAATGAGCAGTTCTTC
TRBJ1-2,TRBV12-3/TRBV12-4,.,.,CASSLTENYGYTF,TGTGCCAGCAGTTTGACTGAGAACTATGGCTACACCTTC
TRBJ2-1,TRBV30,.,TRBD2,CAWMGGSYNEQFF,TGTGCCTGGATGGGCGGGAGCTACAATGAGCAGTTCTTC
TRBJ2-7,TRBV7-2,.,.,CASSLPPGAEQYF,TGTGCCAGCAGCTTGCCGCCGGGAGCCGAGCAGTACTTC
TRBJ2-7,TRBV15,.,.,CATSRDPLLHGQYF,TGTGCCACCAGCAGAGATCCCCTTCTTCACGGGCAGTACTTC
TRBJ2-5,TRBV28,.,TRBD2,CASSAVAGAYETQYF,TGTGCCAGCAGTGCGGTAGCGGGAGCTTATGAGACCCAGTACTTC
TRBJ1-6,TRBV7-2,.,.,CASRGGAGSPLHF,TGTGCCTCTCGTGGGGGGGCAGGGTCACCCCTCCACTTT
TRBJ1-3,TRBV20-1,.,.,CSASYGRASGNTIYF,TGCAGTGCTAGTTACGGCAGGGCGTCCGGAAACACCATATATTTT
TRBJ1-2,TRBV9,.,.,CASSVAPSGHGYTF,TGTGCCAGCAGCGTGGCGCCTTCAGGCCATGGCTACACCTTC
TRBJ2-3,TRBV4-3,.,TRBD1,CASSQDRGQAGTDTQYF,TGCGCCAGCAGCCAAGATCGGGGACAGGCCGGCACAGATACGCAGTATTTT
TRBJ1-6,TRBV28,few,.,CASIRAGMDSPLHF,TGTGCCAGCATAAGGGCAGGGATGGATTCACCCCTCCACTTT
TRBJ1-5,TRBV7-9,once,.,CASSVGQEGWNNQPQHF,TGTGCCAGCAGCGTCGGTCAGGAGGGGTGGAACAATCAGCCCCAGCATTTT
TRBJ2-3,TRBV21-1,.,.,CASSMFGLAGEPITDTQYF,TGTGCCAGCAGCATGTTTGGGCTAGCGGGGGAACCCATCACAGATACGCAGTATTTT
TRBJ1-3,TRBV5-1,.,.,CASSLTGSRNTIYF,TGCGCCAGCAGCCTTACAGGGAGTAGAAACACCATATATTTT
TRBJ1-1,TRBV12-3/TRBV12-4,.,.,CASSFRAAGEAFF,TGTGCCAGCAGCTTCAGGGCAGCGGGTGAAGCTTTCTTT
TRBJ1-1,TRBV29-1,.,TRBD1,CSVRMTGDNAEAFF,TGCAGCGTCCGGATGACAGGGGATAACGCTGAAGCTTTCTTT
TRBJ1-1,TRBV6-5,.,.,CASSFWDINTEAFF,TGTGCCAGCAGTTTTTGGGACATTAACACTGAAGCTTTCTTT
TRBJ2-3,TRBV9,.,.,CASSVEGGTDTQYF,TGTGCCAGCAGCGTAGAGGGGGGCACAGATACGCAGTATTTT
TRBJ2-3,TRBV4-1,.,.,CASSRTQGFGDTQYF,TGCGCCAGCAGCCGAACCCAGGGATTCGGAGATACGCAGTATTTT
TRBJ2-5,TRBV7-2,.,.,CASSYAGETQYF,TGTGCCAGCAGCTACGCAGGGGAGACCCAGTACTTC
TRBJ2-7,TRBV12-3/TRBV12-4,.,.,CASSFRFYEQYF,TGTGCCAGCAGTTTCCGGTTCTACGAGCAGTACTTC
TRBJ1-1,TRBV6-6,few,TRBD1,CASSFDRGNTEAFF,TGTGCCAGCAGTTTCGACAGGGGGAACACTGAAGCTTTCTTT
TRBJ2-7,TRBV6-5,.,.,CASRDTTYEQYF,TGTGCCAGCCGGGACACTACCTACGAGCAGTACTTC
TRBJ2-1,TRBV7-2,.,TRBD2,CASSSGLAGGVEQFF,TGTGCCAGCAGCTCAGGACTAGCGGGGGGTGTTGAGCAGTTCTTC
TRBJ2-5,TRBV9,.,TRBD2,CASTTGLAGPQETQYF,TGTGCCAGCACCACCGGGCTAGCGGGGCCCCAAGAGACCCAGTACTTC
TRBJ2-1,TRBV7-9,.,TRBD1,CASSSRTGFVQFF,TGTGCCAGCAGCTCGAGGACAGGGTTTGTGCAGTTCTTC